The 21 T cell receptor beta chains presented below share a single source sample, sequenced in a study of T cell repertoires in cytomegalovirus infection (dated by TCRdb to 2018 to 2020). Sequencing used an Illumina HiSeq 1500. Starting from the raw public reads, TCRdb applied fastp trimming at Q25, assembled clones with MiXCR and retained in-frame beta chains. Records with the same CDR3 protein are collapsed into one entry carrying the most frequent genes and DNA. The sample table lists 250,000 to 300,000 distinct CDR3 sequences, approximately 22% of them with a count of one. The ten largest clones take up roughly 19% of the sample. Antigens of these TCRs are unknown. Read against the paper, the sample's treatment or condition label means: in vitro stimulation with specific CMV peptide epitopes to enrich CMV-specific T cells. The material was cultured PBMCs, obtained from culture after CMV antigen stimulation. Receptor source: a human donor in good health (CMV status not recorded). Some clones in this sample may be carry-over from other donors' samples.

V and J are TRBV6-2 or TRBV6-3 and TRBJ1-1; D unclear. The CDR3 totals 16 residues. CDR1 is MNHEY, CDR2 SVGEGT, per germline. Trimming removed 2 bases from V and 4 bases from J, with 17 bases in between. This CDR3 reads CASSYGRAPPRTEAFF. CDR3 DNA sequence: TGTGCCAGCAGTTACGGGAGGGCACCCCCCCGCACTGAAGCTTTCTTT.

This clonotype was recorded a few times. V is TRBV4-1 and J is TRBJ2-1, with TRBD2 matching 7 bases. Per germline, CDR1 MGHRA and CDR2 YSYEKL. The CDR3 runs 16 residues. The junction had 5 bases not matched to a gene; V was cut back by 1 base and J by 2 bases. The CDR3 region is CASSQVGRRPYNEQFF. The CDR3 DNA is TGCGCCAGCAGCCAAGTCGGGAGGAGACCCTACAATGAGCAGTTCTTC.

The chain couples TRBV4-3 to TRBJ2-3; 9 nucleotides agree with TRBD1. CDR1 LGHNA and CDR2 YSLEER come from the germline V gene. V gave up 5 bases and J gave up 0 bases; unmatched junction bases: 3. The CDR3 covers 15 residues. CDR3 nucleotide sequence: TGCGCCAGCAGCAGAGGGACAGGGAGCACAGATACGCAGTATTTT. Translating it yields CASSRGTGSTDTQYF.

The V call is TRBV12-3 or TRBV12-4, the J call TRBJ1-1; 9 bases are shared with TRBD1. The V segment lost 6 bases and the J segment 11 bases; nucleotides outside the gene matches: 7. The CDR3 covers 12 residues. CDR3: CASSPGTGSAFF. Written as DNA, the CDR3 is TGTGCCAGCAGCCCGGGGACAGGGAGCGCTTTCTTT.

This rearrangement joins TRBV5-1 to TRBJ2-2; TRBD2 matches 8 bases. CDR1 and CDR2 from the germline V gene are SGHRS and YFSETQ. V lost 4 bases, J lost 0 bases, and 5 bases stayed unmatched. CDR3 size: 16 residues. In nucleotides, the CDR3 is TGCGCCAGCAGCCTGGAGACTAGCGCGAACACCGGGGAGCTGTTTTTT. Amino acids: CASSLETSANTGELFF.

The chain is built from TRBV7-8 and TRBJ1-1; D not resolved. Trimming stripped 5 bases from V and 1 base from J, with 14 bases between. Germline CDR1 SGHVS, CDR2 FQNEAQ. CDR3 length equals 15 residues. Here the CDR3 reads CASSPSGSSNTEAFF. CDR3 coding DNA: TGTGCCAGCAGCCCGTCGGGCAGTTCGAACACTGAAGCTTTCTTT.

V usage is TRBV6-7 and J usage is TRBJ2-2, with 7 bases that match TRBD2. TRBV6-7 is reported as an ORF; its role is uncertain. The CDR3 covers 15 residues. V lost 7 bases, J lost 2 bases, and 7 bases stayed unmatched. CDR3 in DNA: TGTGCCAGCAATTCCAGCGGGATAAACACCGGGGAGCTGTTTTTT. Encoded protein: CASNSSGINTGELFF.

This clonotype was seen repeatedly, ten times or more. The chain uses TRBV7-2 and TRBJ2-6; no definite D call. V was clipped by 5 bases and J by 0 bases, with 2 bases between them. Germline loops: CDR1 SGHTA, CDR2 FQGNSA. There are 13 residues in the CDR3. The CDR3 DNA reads TGTGCCAGCAGCGGCTCTGGGGCCAACGTCCTGACTTTC. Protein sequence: CASSGSGANVLTF. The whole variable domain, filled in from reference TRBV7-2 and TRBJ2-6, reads GAGVSQSPSNKVTEKGKDVELRCDPISGHTALYWYRQSLGQGLEFLIYFQGNSAPDKSGLPSDRFSAERTGGSVSTLTIQRTQQEDSAVYLCASSGSGANVLTFGAGSRLTVL.

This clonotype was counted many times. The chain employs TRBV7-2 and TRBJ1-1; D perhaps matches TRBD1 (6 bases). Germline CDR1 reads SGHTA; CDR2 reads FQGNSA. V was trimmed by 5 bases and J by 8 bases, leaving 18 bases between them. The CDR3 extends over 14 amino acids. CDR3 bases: TGTGCCAGCAGCCCCGGGACACCCTCCGGGGAAGCTTTCTTT. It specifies CASSPGTPSGEAFF.

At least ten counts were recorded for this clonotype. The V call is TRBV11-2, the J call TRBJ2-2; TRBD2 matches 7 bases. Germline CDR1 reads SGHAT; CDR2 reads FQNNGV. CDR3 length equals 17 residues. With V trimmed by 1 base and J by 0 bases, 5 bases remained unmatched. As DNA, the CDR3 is TGTGCCAGCAGCTTAGGTTTTACTAGCGCGAACACCGGGGAGCTGTTTTTT. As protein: CASSLGFTSANTGELFF.

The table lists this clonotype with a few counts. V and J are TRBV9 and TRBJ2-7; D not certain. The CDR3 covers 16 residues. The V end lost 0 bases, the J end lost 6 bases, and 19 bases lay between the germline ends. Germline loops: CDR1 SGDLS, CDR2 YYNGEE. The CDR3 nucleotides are TGTGCCAGCAGCGTAGCTTTGACGACACCTTCAGGCGAGCAGTACTTC. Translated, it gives CASSVALTTPSGEQYF.

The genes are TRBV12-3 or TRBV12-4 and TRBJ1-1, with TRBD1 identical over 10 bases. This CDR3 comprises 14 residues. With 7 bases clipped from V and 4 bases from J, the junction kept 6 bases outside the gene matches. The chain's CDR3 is CASTDRGRFTEAFF. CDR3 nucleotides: TGTGCCAGCACAGACAGGGGGCGATTCACTGAAGCTTTCTTT.

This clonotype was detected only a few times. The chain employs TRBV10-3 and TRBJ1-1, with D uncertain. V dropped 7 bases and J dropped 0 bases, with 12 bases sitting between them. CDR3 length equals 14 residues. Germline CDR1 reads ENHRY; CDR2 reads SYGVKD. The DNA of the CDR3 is TGTGCCATCAACCCCGGGGAACTGAACACTGAAGCTTTCTTT. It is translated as CAINPGELNTEAFF.

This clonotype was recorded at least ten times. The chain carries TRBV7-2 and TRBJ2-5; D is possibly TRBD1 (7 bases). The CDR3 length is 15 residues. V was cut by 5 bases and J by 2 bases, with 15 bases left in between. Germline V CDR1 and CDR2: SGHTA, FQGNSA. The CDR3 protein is CASSRGLARQETQYF. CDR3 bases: TGTGCCAGCAGCAGGGGGCTAGCGAGACAAGAGACCCAGTACTTC.

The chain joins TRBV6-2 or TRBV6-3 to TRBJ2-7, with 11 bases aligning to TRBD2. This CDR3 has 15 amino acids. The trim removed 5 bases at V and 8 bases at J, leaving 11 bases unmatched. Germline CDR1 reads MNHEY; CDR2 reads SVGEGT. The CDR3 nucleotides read TGTGCCAGCAGTCCGGGGACTAGCGGCCCTTCGAAGCAGTACGTC. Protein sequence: CASSPGTSGPSKQYV.

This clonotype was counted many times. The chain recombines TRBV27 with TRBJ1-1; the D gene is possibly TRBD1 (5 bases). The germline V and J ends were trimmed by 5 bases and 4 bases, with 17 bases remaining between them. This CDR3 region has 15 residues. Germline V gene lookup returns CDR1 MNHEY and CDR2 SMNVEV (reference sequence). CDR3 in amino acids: CASSKTRDGFTEAFF. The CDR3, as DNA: TGTGCCAGCAGTAAGACAAGGGACGGCTTCACTGAAGCTTTCTTT.

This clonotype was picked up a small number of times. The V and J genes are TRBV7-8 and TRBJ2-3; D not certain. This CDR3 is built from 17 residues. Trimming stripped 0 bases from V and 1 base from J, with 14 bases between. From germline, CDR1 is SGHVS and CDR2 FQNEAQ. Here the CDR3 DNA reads TGTGCCAGCAGCTTAGCGAGAGGCCCACTTCGCACAGATACGCAGTATTTT. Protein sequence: CASSLARGPLRTDTQYF.

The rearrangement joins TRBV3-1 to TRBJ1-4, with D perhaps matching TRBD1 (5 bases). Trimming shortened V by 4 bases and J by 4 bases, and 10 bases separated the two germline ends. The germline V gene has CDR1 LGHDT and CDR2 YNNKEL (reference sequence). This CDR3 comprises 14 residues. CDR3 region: CASSPRDGNEKLFF. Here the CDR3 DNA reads TGTGCCAGCAGCCCCCGGGACGGTAATGAAAAACTGTTTTTT. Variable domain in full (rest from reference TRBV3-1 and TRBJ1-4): DTAVSQTPKYLVTQMGNDKSIKCEQNLGHDTMYWYKQDSKKFLKIMFSYNNKELIINETVPNRFSPKSPDKAHLNLHINSLELGDSAVYFCASSPRDGNEKLFFGSGTQLSVL.

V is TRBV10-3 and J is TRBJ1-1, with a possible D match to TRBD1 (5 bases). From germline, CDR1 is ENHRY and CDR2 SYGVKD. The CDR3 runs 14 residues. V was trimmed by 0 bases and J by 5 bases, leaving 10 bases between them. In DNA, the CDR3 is TGTGCCATCAGTGAGTCGGGGGGAGTAACTGAAGCTTTCTTT. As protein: CAISESGGVTEAFF.

CDR3 sequence (DNA): TGCAGTGCTAGCCCCCGGACTAGTCGGGGAGATACGCAGTATTTT. Translated: CSASPRTSRGDTQYF. This rearrangement joins TRBV20-1 to TRBJ2-3, with 7 bases identical to TRBD2. The CDR3 is 15 residues long. Germline loops: CDR1 DFQATT, CDR2 SNEGSKA (reference sequence). With V trimmed by 3 bases and J by 5 bases, 11 bases remained unmatched.

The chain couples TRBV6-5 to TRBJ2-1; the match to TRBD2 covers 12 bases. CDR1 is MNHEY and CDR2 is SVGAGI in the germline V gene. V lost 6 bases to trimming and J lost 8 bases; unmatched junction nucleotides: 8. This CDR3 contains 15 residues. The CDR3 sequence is CASRPSGRALDEQFF. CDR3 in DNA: TGTGCCAGCAGGCCTAGCGGGAGGGCCTTAGATGAGCAGTTCTTC.